These T cell receptor beta chains were read from a single sample in a study of patients and donors after allogeneic stem cell transplantation. From the RT-PCR reads, TCRdb called clonotypes with MiXCR, one entry per CDR3 protein. The sample lists roughly 4,200 distinct CDR3 sequences; 20% to 25% were seen once. The source material was blood, either unsorted or a sorted T cell fraction (not recorded which). The receptors derive from a human donor who was either an allogeneic HSCT recipient or a stem cell or donor lymphocyte infusion donor (not recorded which). It is not recorded whose cells these are; they may come from a transplant donor. Each CDR3 is given with its conserved first and last residue. The order of the fields is clone size, J gene, V gene, D gene, CDR3 protein, CDR3 DNA. D genes are given only for firm matches. Only some rows state a clone size, as once, few, many or a class for expanded clones.

- | TRBJ1-1 | TRBV6-6 | - | CASRRAINTEAFF | TGTGCCAGCAGACGGGCCATCAACACTGAAGCTTTCTTT
few | TRBJ1-1 | TRBV2 | - | CAGSSGFEAFF | TGTGCCGGGTCTTCGGGGTTTGAAGCTTTCTTT
few | TRBJ1-2 | TRBV11-2 | TRBD1 | CASSLGQGSGYTF | TGTGCCAGCAGCTTAGGACAGGGGAGTGGCTACACCTTC
medium-sized | TRBJ2-5 | TRBV29-1 | - | CSVGLPGQETQYF | TGCAGCGTTGGTCTTCCAGGTCAAGAGACCCAGTACTTC
- | TRBJ2-7 | TRBV5-4 | - | CASSRDPDYEQYF | TGTGCCAGCAGCAGGGACCCGGACTACGAGCAGTACTTC
- | TRBJ2-3 | TRBV7-2 | TRBD2 | CASVGLAGTDTQYF | TGTGCCAGCGTCGGACTAGCGGGGACAGATACGCAGTATTTT
- | TRBJ2-7 | TRBV10-3 | - | CASTRQEIAGEQYF | TGTGCCTCCACTCGACAGGAAATCGCGGGGGAGCAGTACTTC
- | TRBJ2-5 | TRBV11-3 | TRBD2 | CASSPPGLAGLKTQYF | TGTGCCAGCAGCCCGCCGGGACTAGCGGGACTGAAGACCCAGTACTTC
- | TRBJ1-2 | TRBV6-2/TRBV6-3 | TRBD1 | CASSYSRDRGHYGYTF | TGTGCCAGCAGTTACTCCCGGGACAGGGGCCACTATGGCTACACCTTC
medium-sized | TRBJ2-1 | TRBV7-2 | TRBD1 | CASSLDRGRADNEQFF | TGTGCCAGCAGCTTGGACAGGGGGCGTGCGGACAATGAGCAGTTCTTC